Below are 25 T cell receptor beta chains sequenced from a single sample in a study of tumor-infiltrating lymphocytes in primary liver carcinoma. Starting material for RNA and DNA co-extraction consisted of 20-30 mg of unsorted bulk tissue. A primer matching the constant region was used to make TCR beta cDNA from approximately 500 ng of total RNA. Sequencing libraries for TCR beta derived from three nested multiplex PCR rounds that used slightly modified ARM-PCR. It was with TRBV1-TRBV30 forward primers and a C-beta reverse primer that the first two PCR rounds were run, at 10 to 11 cycles each. TCRdb independently ran MiXCR on the multiplex PCR reads; one entry per CDR3 protein. Of about 21,000 distinct CDR3 sequences listed, approximately 70% are singletons. Input material: liver tumor tissue from sampling region 1. Subset meaning: tumor region T1, superior pole. The receptors originated from a man aged 35-49 years with primary liver carcinoma and hepatitis B virus infection.

With regard to this clonotype: A much bigger clone sits one base away, suggesting this may be a read error. The rearrangement links TRBV7-8 to TRBJ1-6; D not resolved. The CDR3 is 14 amino acids. Germline V gives CDR1 SGHVS, CDR2 FQNEAQ. The CDR3 sequence is CTSSSNTGDSPLQF. The CDR3 DNA reads TGTACCAGCAGCTCGAACACCGGTGATTCACCCCTCCAATTT.

In the case of this clonotype: A much larger clonotype is one base distant, so this may be a read error. V gene TRBV2 combines with J gene TRBJ2-7, with 8 bases identical to TRBD2. Germline values: CDR1 SNHLY, CDR2 FYNNEI. The trim removed 8 bases at V and 7 bases at J, leaving 13 bases unmatched. The CDR3 consists of 14 residues. CDR3 sequence (DNA): TGTGCCAGCCTCGGGGTAGCGGGAACTGCAGAGCAGTACTTC. It is translated as CASLGVAGTAEQYF.

As regards this clonotype: One end of the junction does not line up with germline, which may come from a read error. The chain links TRBV6-5 to TRBJ1-5; no clear D gene. Per germline, CDR1 MNHEY and CDR2 SVGAGI. The CDR3 sequence is 13 residues long. The CDR3 DNA reads TGCGCCAGCAGTTACGGGAGGAATCAACCCCTGCATTTT. This sequence encodes CASSYGRNQPLHF.

Comments on this clonotype: The germline gene is not matched at one end of the junction; a read error may be the cause. This chain uses TRBV7-8 with TRBJ2-2; D could derive from TRBD1 or TRBD2 (5 bases each). This CDR3 is 14 amino acids long. From germline, CDR1 is SGHVS and CDR2 FQNEAQ. CDR3 DNA sequence: TGTGTCAGCAGCTTAGTTTCACGGGACGGGGAACTGTTTTTT. Translation gives CVSSLVSRDGELFF.

By proportion, this clonotype is medium-sized. The rearrangement joins TRBV6-2 or TRBV6-3 to TRBJ2-3, with unresolved D. V lost 5 bases and J 2 bases, leaving 11 bases between the germline ends. Per the germline V gene, CDR1 is MNHEY and CDR2 is SVGEGT. This CDR3 region has 14 residues. The CDR3 sequence is CASSPDLHTDTQYF. Here the CDR3 DNA reads TGTGCCAGCAGTCCCGACTTACACACAGATACGCAGTATTTT.

V is TRBV29-1 and J is TRBJ2-1; 8 bases fit TRBD1. The CDR3 covers 16 residues. The V and J ends lost 2 bases and 8 bases, in that order; junction bases with no gene match: 14. Germline V gives CDR1 SQVTM, CDR2 ANQGSEA. CDR3 nucleotide sequence: TGCAGCGTTGAAAATCGGGACAGTGGGACAGGTGATGAGCAGTTCTTC. Residues: CSVENRDSGTGDEQFF.

Worth noting for this clonotype: An end of the junction does not agree with germline; a read error may underlie this. The V call is TRBV4-1, the J call TRBJ2-7; 8 nucleotides align to TRBD1. Germline V lookup: CDR1 MGHRA, CDR2 YSYEKL. The CDR3 has 16 amino acids. CDR3 loop: CSSSRTGTGFSYEQYF. For the CDR3, the DNA is TGCTCCAGCAGCCGTACCGGGACAGGCTTCTCCTACGAACAGTATTTC.

This clonotype was detected many times. This sequence joins TRBV28 and TRBJ2-3; no clear D. Deletions cut 6 bases from V and 4 bases from J, with 5 bases between. The V gene's germline CDR1 is MDHEN and CDR2 SYDVKM. The CDR3 runs 11 residues. CDR3 sequence reads: CASSPPDTQYF. CDR3 nucleotide sequence: TGTGCCAGCAGCCCACCAGATACGCAGTATTTT.

With regard to this clonotype: The junction departs from the called germline gene at one end, perhaps through a read error. This sequence joins TRBV6-6 and TRBJ2-7; 8 positions agree with TRBD1. The CDR3 is 15 residues long. Germline-derived CDR1 and CDR2 are MNHNY and SVGAGI (reference sequence). The CDR3 nucleotides read TGTGCCAGCAGTTACTCGCGGGACAGGTCCTACGAGCAATACTTC. Translated, it gives CASSYSRDRSYEQYF.

In its sample, this clonotype was seen many times. The chain joins TRBV11-1 to TRBJ2-7; no definite D call. This CDR3 is built from 15 residues. V lost 1 base to trimming and J lost 1 base, with 11 bases between them. CDR1 and CDR2 from the germline V gene are SGHAT and FQDESV (reference sequence). CDR3 bases: TGTGCCAGCAGCTTAGAGGCGACCGTGTCCTACGAGCAGTACTTC. Amino acid sequence: CASSLEATVSYEQYF.

Worth noting for this clonotype: One end of the junction varies from germline; a read error may be responsible. The rearrangement uses TRBV5-6 and TRBJ2-7; D is perhaps TRBD1 or TRBD2 (5 bases each). From germline, CDR1 is SGHDT and CDR2 YYEEEE. The CDR3 extends over 12 amino acids. In DNA form, the CDR3 reads TGTGCCAGCGGCTTGAGGGGACACGAGCAGTACTTC. Translating it yields CASGLRGHEQYF.

A note on this clonotype: Germline is not matched at one junction end, which may reflect a read error. This chain joins TRBV11-2 and TRBJ2-1; tentative D call: TRBD1 (5 bases). The germline V gene has CDR1 SGHAT and CDR2 FQNNGV. The CDR3 contains 14 residues. The CDR3 protein is CASGLGATLNEEFF. As DNA, the CDR3 is TGTGCCAGCGGCTTAGGGGCCACACTCAATGAGGAGTTCTTC.

With regard to this clonotype: One junction end disagrees with the germline gene, perhaps due to a read error. The chain joins TRBV11-2 to TRBJ2-7, with 10 positions matching TRBD2. Germline V gene sequence: CDR1 SGHAT, CDR2 FQNNGV. The CDR3 is 16 amino acids. The CDR3 region is CASSLDGLSGRHVQYF. The DNA for the CDR3 is TGTGCAAGCAGCTTAGATGGGCTTAGCGGGAGGCACGTGCAGTACTTC. Combining the CDR3 with reference TRBV11-2 and TRBJ2-7 gives the whole variable domain EAGVAQSPRYKIIEKRQSVAFWCNPISGHATLYWYQQILGQGPKLLIQFQNNGVVDDSQLPKDRFSAERLKGVDSTLKIQPAKLEDSAVYLCASSLDGLSGRHVQYFGPGTRLTVT.

The chain combines TRBV10-3 with TRBJ2-1; D is possibly TRBD1 (5 bases). In germline, CDR1 is ENHRY, CDR2 SYGVKD. This CDR3 spans 13 amino acids. CDR3 loop: CTISDMGLNEQFF. CDR3 sequence (DNA): TGTACTATCAGTGACATGGGGCTAAATGAGCAGTTCTTC.

This clonotype came up many times. This sequence joins TRBV24-1 and TRBJ1-3, with D unresolved. The germline gives CDR1 KGHDR, CDR2 SFDVKD. The CDR3 is made up of 15 amino acids. V was cut by 4 bases and J by 4 bases, with 13 bases left in between. For the CDR3, the DNA is TGTGCCACCAGTGAATCGGTGACAAAGGGAAACACCATATATTTT. Translated, it gives CATSESVTKGNTIYF.

Note on this clonotype: A read error may account for a junction end that differs from germline. The chain recombines TRBV29-1 with TRBJ2-3, with 11 bases that match TRBD2. Germline V gene lookup returns CDR1 SQVTM and CDR2 ANQGSEA. The CDR3 consists of 15 residues. CDR3 sequence reads: CSVSGTSGFTDRQHF. The CDR3 DNA follows: TGTAGCGTTTCCGGGACTAGCGGATTCACAGATAGGCAGCACTTT.

V usage is TRBV11-2 and J usage is TRBJ2-1, with 8 bases matching TRBD2. The CDR3 totals 16 residues. V lost 11 bases and J lost 7; bases outside the gene matches: 19. Germline CDR1 SGHAT, CDR2 FQNNGV. CDR3: CAFSLELLAGMNEQFF. CDR3 bases: TGTGCCTTCAGCTTAGAGCTCTTAGCGGGAATGAATGAGCAGTTCTTC.

V is TRBV6-2 or TRBV6-3 and J is TRBJ2-3, with 12 bases fitting TRBD2. CDR3 length: 18 amino acids. CDR1 is MNHEY and CDR2 is SVGEGT in the germline V gene. The trim removed 6 bases at V and 5 bases at J, leaving 15 bases unmatched. The CDR3 DNA follows: TGTGCCAGCAGCTTCTTCCGACTAGCGGGAGCGGGGGTAGATACGCAGTATTTT. This encodes CASSFFRLAGAGVDTQYF.

J is TRBJ2-5 and V is TRBV11-2, with D possibly being TRBD1 or TRBD2 (5 bases each). With 2 bases removed from V and 5 bases from J, the gap between germline ends came to 18 bases. CDR1 is SGHAT and CDR2 is FQNNGV in the germline V gene. The CDR3 is 16 residues long. CDR3 DNA sequence: TGTGCCAGCAGCTTAACATCATGGGGCCCGGGGGAGACCCAGTACTTC. Amino acids: CASSLTSWGPGETQYF.

Comment on this clonotype: It is likely a read error, because the conserved phenylalanine at the end of the CDR3 is missing. The V call is TRBV11-2, the J call TRBJ2-3; perhaps TRBD2 as D (7 bases). The CDR3 extends over 16 amino acids. Germline values: CDR1 SGHAT, CDR2 FQNNGV. Here the CDR3 DNA reads TGCGCCAGCAGCTTAGGGGGGGCCACGGGTACAGATACGCAGTATTTA. Translated: CASSLGGATGTDTQYL.

The rearrangement links TRBV4-3 to TRBJ2-2, with D unclear. This CDR3 has 16 residues. Germline-derived CDR1 and CDR2 are LGHNA and YSLEER. The CDR3 DNA follows: TGCGTCGGCAGCCAAAACCCAGAAGGAAACTCCGGGGAGCTGTTTTTT. It specifies CVGSQNPEGNSGELFF.

This clonotype was seen ten or more times. A read error may produce the germline difference seen at one junction end. This chain links TRBV29-1 with TRBJ2-1; D is undetermined. CDR1 SQVTM and CDR2 ANQGSEA come from the germline V gene. The CDR3 consists of 15 residues. The CDR3 loop is CSVVGVGGSYNEQSF. CDR3 DNA sequence: TGCAGCGTTGTTGGAGTAGGTGGCTCCTACAATGAGCAGTCCTTC.

This clonotype was picked up one time. An end of the junction does not agree with germline; a read error may underlie this. The chain employs TRBV9 and TRBJ1-1, with 9 nucleotides matching TRBD1. There are 13 residues in the CDR3. Germline V CDR1 and CDR2: SGDLS, YYNGEE. CDR3 in DNA: TGTGCCAGCAGCGGGCCACAGGGGGCTGAAGCTTCCTTT. Translating it yields CASSGPQGAEASF.

This clonotype ranks as large. The chain uses TRBV6-2 or TRBV6-3 and TRBJ2-1; TRBD2 aligns across 8 bases. The V gene end was trimmed by 2 bases and the J gene end by 12 bases; junction bases not matched to a gene: 9. The CDR3 runs 14 residues. Per the germline V gene, CDR1 is MNHEY and CDR2 is SVGEGT. CDR3 region: CASSYQRERPWQFF. CDR3 DNA: TGTGCCAGCAGTTACCAGCGGGAGCGCCCCTGGCAGTTCTTC.

This chain links TRBV6-5 with TRBJ2-3; TRBD1 or TRBD2 may be the D gene (5 bases each). CDR1 is MNHEY, CDR2 SVGAGI, per germline. V was cut by 2 bases and J by 5 bases, with 14 bases left in between. CDR3 length: 15 residues. For the CDR3, the DNA is TGTGCCAGCAGTTACGGGCAGGGAGTGGGAGATACGCAGTATTTT. It yields the protein CASSYGQGVGDTQYF.